This T cell receptor beta chain was recorded in a study of vaccination and CD4 T cells after COVID-19. About the research overall: Blood was drawn a median roughly 66 days post second dose, range 14 to 241. Study-level findings and limits: The median proportion of reactive clones detected only post-vaccination in convalescent patients was around 86%.

The time point is: late sampling 161 to 241 days after vaccination in a few convalescent patients. The treatment here: roughly 10-day PBMC culture with coronavirus spike peptide pools or control peptides (ViraFEST assay). ViraFEST sequenced TCRs after peptide-pool expansion of antigen-specific T cells. After removal of 4 bases from V and 1 base from J, the junction contained 4 bases not matched to a gene. Germline values: CDR1 MNHEY, CDR2 SVGAGI. The CDR3 covers 14 residues. CD4+ T cells that had been cultured provided DNA sequenced with the Oncomine TCR Beta short-read assay. The template was genomic DNA from cultured CD4+ T cells. TCRdb analysed the PCR reads with MiXCR anew, one entry per CDR3 protein. The table records roughly 26,000 distinct CDR3 sequences, 35% to 40% of them present only once. This clonotype was detected a few times. Its antigen remains unknown.

The sample in question was CD4+ T cells from blood, cultured in vitro, obtained about 7 months after SARS-CoV-2 vaccination. The TCR sequence derives from a human donor who had recovered from COVID-19. This sequence joins TRBV6-5 and TRBJ2-7, with 7 bases that match TRBD2. CDR3 amino acids: CASSLERGSYEQYF. The CDR3 DNA sequence: TGTGCCAGCAGTTTGGAGCGGGGTTCCTACGAGCAGTACTTC.